Presented here are 20 T cell receptor beta chains from one specimen sequenced in a study of resident and recirculating memory T cells in vitiligo. Assay: immunoSEQ multiplex PCR; the TCRdb copy retains only in-frame clones and omits some. The table lists 40,000 to 50,000 clones, nearly 95% of them singletons, with about 4.6% in the top ten. Sequencing was performed on blood. Receptor source: a male donor with vitiligo.

CDR3 DNA sequence: TGTGCCAGCAGTAGCCCCAGGGGACCAAACTATGGCTACACCTTC. Protein sequence: CASSSPRGPNYGYTF. V usage is TRBV6-6 and J usage is TRBJ1-2; D is perhaps TRBD1 (6 bases). CDR3 length: 15 residues. The ends were cut back, 5 bases at V and 2 bases at J, with 15 bases in the middle. The germline CDR1 and CDR2 sequences are MNHNY and SVGAGI (reference sequence).

The chain joins TRBV7-2 to TRBJ2-7; 14 nucleotides agree with TRBD2. Trimming removed 4 bases from V and 4 bases from J; junction bases left unmatched: 6. This CDR3 is 16 amino acids long. Per germline, CDR1 SGHTA and CDR2 FQGNSA. This CDR3 reads CASSSRLAGGPYEQYF. DNA for the CDR3: TGTGCCAGCAGCTCCCGACTAGCGGGGGGGCCTTACGAGCAGTACTTC.

The J gene is TRBJ2-7, the V gene TRBV11-1; D is uncertain. Trimming stripped 5 bases from V and 2 bases from J, with 13 bases between. Germline CDR1 is SGHAT and CDR2 is FQDESV (reference sequence). This CDR3 spans 14 amino acids. CDR3 sequence: CASSPRLGPYEQYF. The CDR3 DNA sequence: TGTGCCAGCAGCCCAAGGCTGGGCCCCTACGAGCAGTACTTC. Looking up the rest from reference TRBV11-1 and TRBJ2-7 gives the full variable domain: EAEVAQSPRYKITEKSQAVAFWCDPISGHATLYWYRQILGQGPELLVQFQDESVVDDSQLPKDRFSAERLKGVDSTLKIQPAELGDSAMYLCASSPRLGPYEQYFGPGTRLTVT.

This chain links TRBV7-9 with TRBJ2-3; D gene unclear. V was cut by 5 bases and J by 2 bases, with 5 bases left in between. Germline V gives CDR1 SEHNR, CDR2 FQNEAQ (reference sequence). The CDR3 extends over 12 amino acids. The CDR3 region has the DNA TGTGCCAGCAGCCAGATCACAGATACGCAGTATTTT. Protein sequence: CASSQITDTQYF.

This rearrangement joins TRBV29-1 to TRBJ1-2; possible D gene TRBD1, 6 bases. V lost 8 bases to trimming and J lost 8 bases, with 21 bases between them. The CDR3 is made up of 13 amino acids. Germline CDR1 reads SQVTM; CDR2 reads ANQGSEA. The CDR3 loop reads CSIPKQGKSGYTF. In nucleotides, the CDR3 is TGCAGCATACCCAAACAGGGTAAAAGCGGCTACACCTTC.

The chain combines TRBV11-1 with TRBJ2-3, with D maybe TRBD2 (5 bases). This CDR3 spans 15 amino acids. CDR1 is SGHAT and CDR2 is FQDESV in the germline V gene (reference sequence). V was clipped by 0 bases and J by 10 bases, with 17 bases between them. In DNA, the CDR3 is TGTGCCAGCAGCTTAGCGTGGAGAGGGTTCTCCCCGCAGTATTTT. This translates into CASSLAWRGFSPQYF.

This clone appeared a single time. The V and J genes are TRBV18 and TRBJ2-5; D remains unclear. Germline V gives CDR1 KGHSH, CDR2 LQKENI. The V gene lost 3 bases and the J gene lost 1 base, with 3 bases spanning the gap. The CDR3 spans 12 residues. The CDR3 is CASSPIQETQYF. The CDR3 DNA follows: TGTGCCAGCTCACCCATCCAAGAGACCCAGTACTTC. Full variable domain (outside the CDR3, taken from reference TRBV18 and TRBJ2-5): NAGVMQNPRHLVRRRGQEARLRCSPMKGHSHVYWYRQLPEEGLKFMVYLQKENIIDESGMPKERFSAEFPKEGPSILRIQQVVRGDSAAYFCASSPIQETQYFGPGTRLLVL.

The chain employs TRBV4-2 and TRBJ2-5; 8 nucleotides align to TRBD2. There are 17 residues in the CDR3. CDR1 and CDR2 from the germline V gene are LGHNA and YNFKEQ. V dropped 0 bases and J dropped 1; count of bases not matched to a gene: 7. CDR3: CASSQEADGGAQETQYF. As DNA, the CDR3 is TGTGCCAGCAGCCAAGAGGCGGACGGGGGGGCCCAAGAGACCCAGTACTTC.

The chain couples TRBV5-1 to TRBJ2-3; 9 bases align to TRBD2. Germline CDR1 SGHRS, CDR2 YFSETQ. The CDR3 contains 15 residues. V lost 1 base to trimming and J lost 1 base; unmatched junction nucleotides: 1. This CDR3 reads CASSLRTSGTDTQYF. The CDR3 region has the DNA TGCGCCAGCAGCTTGCGGACTAGCGGCACAGATACGCAGTATTTT.

The chain couples TRBV7-9 to TRBJ1-1, with D possibly TRBD1 on 6 matching bases. The V end was cut by 5 bases, the J end by 8 bases, with 12 bases between. In germline, CDR1 is SEHNR, CDR2 FQNEAQ (reference sequence). This CDR3 comprises 12 residues. This CDR3 is CASSEQGWEAFF. CDR3 nucleotides: TGTGCCAGCAGCGAACAGGGTTGGGAAGCTTTCTTT.

The chain has TRBV19 and TRBJ1-5, with 11 bases that match TRBD1. The CDR3 has 14 amino acids. The ends lost 6 bases at V and 7 bases at J; junction bases unmatched: 5. Germline V gene sequence: CDR1 LNHDA, CDR2 SQIVND (reference sequence). DNA for the CDR3: TGTGCCAGTAGCGGGACAGGGGGGAAGCAGCCCCAGCATTTT. It is translated as CASSGTGGKQPQHF. Drawing the rest from reference TRBV19 and TRBJ1-5, the complete variable domain is DGGITQSPKYLFRKEGQNVTLSCEQNLNHDAMYWYRQDPGQGLRLIYYSQIVNDFQKGDIAEGYSVSREKKESFPLTVTSAQKNPTAFYLCASSGTGGKQPQHFGDGTRLSIL.

This clone was counted once. V usage is TRBV18 and J usage is TRBJ2-3; D possibly corresponds to TRBD2 (6 bases). Trimming shortened V by 3 bases and J by 4 bases, and 20 bases separated the two germline ends. CDR3 size: 17 residues. CDR1 and CDR2 from the germline V gene are KGHSH and LQKENI. CDR3 region: CASSPLPLGGEADTQYF. The CDR3 DNA reads TGTGCCAGCTCACCTCTACCCCTCGGCGGGGAGGCAGATACGCAGTATTTT.

This clone came up once. This chain connects TRBV5-4 to TRBJ1-1; 9 bases line up with TRBD1. The trim removed 6 bases at V and 5 bases at J, leaving 8 bases unmatched. The CDR3 has 14 amino acids. CDR1 SGHNT and CDR2 YYREEE come from the germline V gene (reference sequence). The CDR3: CASKYGQGRTEAFF. The CDR3 region has the DNA TGTGCCAGCAAATATGGACAGGGGAGAACTGAAGCTTTCTTT.

The V call is TRBV6-1, the J call TRBJ2-7; either TRBD1 or TRBD2 may supply D (6 bases each). The CDR3 spans 14 residues. Germline values: CDR1 MNHNS, CDR2 SASEGT. Trimming took off 6 bases at V and 0 bases at J, with 12 bases between the two ends. The CDR3 DNA follows: TGTGCCAGCAGCGAACAGGGACTCTCCTACGAGCAGTACTTC. This gives the protein CASSEQGLSYEQYF.

The rearrangement joins TRBV4-2 to TRBJ1-1, with 9 bases that match TRBD1. Germline CDR1 reads LGHNA; CDR2 reads YNFKEQ. The length of the CDR3 is 15 residues. Trimming took 6 bases from V and 5 from J; bases not matched to a gene: 10. CDR3 in amino acids: CASRRTGQGGTEAFF. The CDR3 nucleotides are TGTGCCAGCAGGAGGACGGGACAGGGCGGGACTGAAGCTTTCTTT.

This clone has just one count. J is TRBJ2-5 and V is TRBV5-6; 12 bases align to TRBD2. This CDR3 spans 17 amino acids. In germline, CDR1 is SGHDT, CDR2 YYEEEE. V lost 5 bases and J lost 5; bases outside the gene matches: 13. CDR3 coding DNA: TGTGCCAGCAGGTGGGGCCCTAGCGGGGGGGCGGATGAGACCCAGTACTTC. Its translation is CASRWGPSGGADETQYF.

V gene TRBV4-3 combines with J gene TRBJ1-2, with D perhaps TRBD1 (6 bases). CDR3 size: 15 residues. From germline, CDR1 is LGHNA and CDR2 YSLEER. With 1 base removed from V and 1 base from J, the gap between germline ends came to 10 bases. CDR3 DNA sequence: TGCGCCAGCAGCCAAGTCGAGGGACATAACTATGGCTACACCTTC. Translation gives CASSQVEGHNYGYTF.

The chain carries TRBV7-8 and TRBJ2-5, with a weak D call TRBD1 (6 bases). Germline CDR1 is SGHVS and CDR2 is FQNEAQ. With 4 bases removed from V and 6 bases from J, the gap between germline ends came to 18 bases. The CDR3 has 15 amino acids. Written as DNA, the CDR3 is TGTGCCAGCAGCTCCGGGGACATAGGTTGGCAGACCCAGTACTTC. It translates to CASSSGDIGWQTQYF. The variable domain in full, completed from reference TRBV7-8 and TRBJ2-5, reads GAGVSQSPRYKVAKRGQDVALRCDPISGHVSLFWYQQALGQGPEFLTYFQNEAQLDKSGLPSDRFFAERPEGSVSTLKIQRTQQEDSAVYLCASSSGDIGWQTQYFGPGTRLLVL.

The chain has TRBV5-1 and TRBJ2-5; TRBD2 agrees at 12 bases. In germline, CDR1 is SGHRS, CDR2 YFSETQ. The CDR3 spans 15 residues. V shed 7 bases, J shed 1 base, and the junction held 5 bases outside the gene matches. The CDR3 loop reads CASRGLAGSQETQYF. DNA of the CDR3: TGCGCCAGCCGGGGACTAGCGGGTAGCCAAGAGACCCAGTACTTC.

This chain links TRBV6-4 with TRBJ2-3, with TRBD2 identical over 9 bases. This CDR3 has 15 residues. The germline gives CDR1 MRHNA, CDR2 SNTAGT. The V gene end was trimmed by 5 bases and the J gene end by 3 bases; junction bases not matched to a gene: 6. The CDR3 DNA sequence: TGTGCCAGCAGTAAAGGCGGGGGGGAAACAGATACGCAGTATTTT. It translates to CASSKGGGETDTQYF.